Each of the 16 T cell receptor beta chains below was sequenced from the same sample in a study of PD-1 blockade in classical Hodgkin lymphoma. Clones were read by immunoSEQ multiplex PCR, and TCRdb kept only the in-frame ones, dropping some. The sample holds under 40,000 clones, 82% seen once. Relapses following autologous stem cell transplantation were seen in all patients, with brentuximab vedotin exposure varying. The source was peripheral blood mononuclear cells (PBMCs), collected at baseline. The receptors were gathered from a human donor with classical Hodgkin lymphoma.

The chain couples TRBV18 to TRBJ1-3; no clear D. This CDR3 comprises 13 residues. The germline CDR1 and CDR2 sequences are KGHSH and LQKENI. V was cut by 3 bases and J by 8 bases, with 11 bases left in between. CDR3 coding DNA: TGTGCCAGCTCACCCACACTTCGGGACACCATATATTTT. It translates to CASSPTLRDTIYF.

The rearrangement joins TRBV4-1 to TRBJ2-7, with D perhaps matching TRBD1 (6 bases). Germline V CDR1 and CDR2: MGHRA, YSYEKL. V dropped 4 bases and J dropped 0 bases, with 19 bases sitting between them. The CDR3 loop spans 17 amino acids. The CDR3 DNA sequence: TGCGCCAGCAGCCCAGACGCTACAGGGCATCTCTCCTACGAGCAGTACTTC. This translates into CASSPDATGHLSYEQYF.

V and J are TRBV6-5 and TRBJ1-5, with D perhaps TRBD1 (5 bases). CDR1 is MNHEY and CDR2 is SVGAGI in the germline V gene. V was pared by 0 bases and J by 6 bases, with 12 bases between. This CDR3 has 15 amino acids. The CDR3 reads CASSYSGELGQPQHF. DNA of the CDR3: TGTGCCAGCAGTTACTCGGGGGAACTCGGTCAGCCCCAGCATTTT.

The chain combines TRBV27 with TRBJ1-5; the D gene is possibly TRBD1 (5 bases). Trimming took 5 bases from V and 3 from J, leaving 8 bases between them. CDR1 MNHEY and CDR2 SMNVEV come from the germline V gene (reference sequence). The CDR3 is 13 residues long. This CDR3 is CASSLGANQPQHF. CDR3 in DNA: TGTGCCAGCAGTCTCGGGGCCAATCAGCCCCAGCATTTT.

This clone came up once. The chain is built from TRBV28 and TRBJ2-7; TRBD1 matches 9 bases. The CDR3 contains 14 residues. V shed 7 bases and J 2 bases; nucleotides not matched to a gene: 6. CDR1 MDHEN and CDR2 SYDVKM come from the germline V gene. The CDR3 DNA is TGTGCCAGCACCAGACAGGGGGTGCCCTACGAGCAGTACTTC. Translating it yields CASTRQGVPYEQYF.

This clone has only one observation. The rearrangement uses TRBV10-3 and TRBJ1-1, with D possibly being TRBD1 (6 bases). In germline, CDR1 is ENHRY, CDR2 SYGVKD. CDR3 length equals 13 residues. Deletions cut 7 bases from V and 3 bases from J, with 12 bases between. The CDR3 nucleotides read TGTGCCATCAAAGGGGGTTTAGACACTGAAGCTTTCTTT. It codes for CAIKGGLDTEAFF.

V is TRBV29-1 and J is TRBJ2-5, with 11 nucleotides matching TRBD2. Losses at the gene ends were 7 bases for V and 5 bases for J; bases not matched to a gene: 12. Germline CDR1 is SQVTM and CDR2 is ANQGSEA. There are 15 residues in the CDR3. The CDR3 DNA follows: TGCAGCGAGCGCTTAGCGGGGGGGCCGGGTGAGACCCAGTACTTC. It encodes CSERLAGGPGETQYF. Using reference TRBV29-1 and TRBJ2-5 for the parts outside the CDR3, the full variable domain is SAVISQKPSRDICQRGTSLTIQCQVDSQVTMMFWYRQQPGQSLTLIATANQGSEATYESGFVIDKFPISRPNLTFSTLTVSNMSPEDSSIYLCSERLAGGPGETQYFGPGTRLLVL.

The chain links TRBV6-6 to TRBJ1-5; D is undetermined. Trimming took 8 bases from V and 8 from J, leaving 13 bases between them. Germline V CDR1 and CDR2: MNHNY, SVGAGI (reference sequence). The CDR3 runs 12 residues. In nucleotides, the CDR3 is TGTGCCAGCGGCCACCGAAGGGAGCCCCAGCATTTT. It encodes CASGHRREPQHF.

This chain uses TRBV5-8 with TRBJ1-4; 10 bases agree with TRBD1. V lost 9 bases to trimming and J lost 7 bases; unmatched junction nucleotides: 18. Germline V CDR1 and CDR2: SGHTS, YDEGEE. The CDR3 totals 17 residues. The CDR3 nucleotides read TGTGCCACCAAGAGGTTGAGGACAGGGGGTAAGTGTGAAAAACTGTTTTTT. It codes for CATKRLRTGGKCEKLFF.

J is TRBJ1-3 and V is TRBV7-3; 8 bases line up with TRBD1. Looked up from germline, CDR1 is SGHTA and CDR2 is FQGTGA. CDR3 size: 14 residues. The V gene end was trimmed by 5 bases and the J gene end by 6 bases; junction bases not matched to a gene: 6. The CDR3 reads CASSPTGAENTIYF. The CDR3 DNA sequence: TGTGCCAGCAGCCCGACAGGGGCGGAAAACACCATATATTTT.

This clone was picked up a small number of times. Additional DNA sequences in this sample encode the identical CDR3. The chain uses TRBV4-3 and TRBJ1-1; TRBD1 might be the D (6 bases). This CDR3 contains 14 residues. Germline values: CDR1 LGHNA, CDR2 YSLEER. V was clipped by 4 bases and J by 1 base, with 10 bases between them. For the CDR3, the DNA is TGCGCCAGCAGCCTCCAACAGGGGAACACTGAAGCTTTCTTT. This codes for CASSLQQGNTEAFF.

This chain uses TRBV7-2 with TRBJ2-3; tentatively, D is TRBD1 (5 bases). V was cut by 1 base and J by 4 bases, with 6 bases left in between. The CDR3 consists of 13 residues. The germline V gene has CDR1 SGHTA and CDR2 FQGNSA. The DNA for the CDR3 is TGTGCCAGCAGCTTAGAAGGGGCAGATACGCAGTATTTT. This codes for CASSLEGADTQYF.

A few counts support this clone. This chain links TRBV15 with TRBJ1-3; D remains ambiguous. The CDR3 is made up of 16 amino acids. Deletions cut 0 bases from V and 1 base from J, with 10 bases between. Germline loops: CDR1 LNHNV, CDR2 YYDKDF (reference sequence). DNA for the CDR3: TGTGCCACCAGCAGAGATGGAGGGCTATCTGGAAACACCATATATTTT. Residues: CATSRDGGLSGNTIYF.

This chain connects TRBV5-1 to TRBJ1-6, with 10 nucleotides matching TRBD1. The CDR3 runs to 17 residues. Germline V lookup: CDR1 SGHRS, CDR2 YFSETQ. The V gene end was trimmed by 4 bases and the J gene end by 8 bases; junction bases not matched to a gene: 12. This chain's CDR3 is CASSPSPGQGGDSPLHF. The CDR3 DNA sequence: TGCGCCAGCAGCCCTTCGCCTGGACAGGGGGGCGATTCACCCCTCCACTTT.

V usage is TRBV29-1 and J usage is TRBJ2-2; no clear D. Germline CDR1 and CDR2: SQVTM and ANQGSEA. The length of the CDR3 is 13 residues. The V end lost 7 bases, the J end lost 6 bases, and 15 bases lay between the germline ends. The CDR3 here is CSGTERSAGELFF. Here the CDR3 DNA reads TGCAGCGGGACGGAGAGGTCGGCCGGGGAGCTGTTTTTT.

The CDR3 here is CASSVRGGRTGNEQFF. Here the CDR3 DNA reads TGTGCCAGCAGTGTACGGGGGGGCAGGACGGGCAATGAGCAGTTCTTC. This rearrangement joins TRBV2 to TRBJ2-1; TRBD2 aligns across 8 bases. CDR3 length: 16 residues. Germline V gene data show CDR1 as SNHLY and CDR2 as FYNNEI. The trim removed 4 bases at V and 6 bases at J, leaving 11 bases unmatched.